This is a list of T cell receptor beta chains from one sample in a study of patients and donors after allogeneic stem cell transplantation. TCRdb recomputed calls from the RT-PCR reads with MiXCR, one row per CDR3 protein. The sample has a few hundred thousand distinct CDR3 sequences, over 30% seen once. Sample: blood, either unsorted or a sorted T cell fraction (not recorded which). All receptors derive from a human donor who was either an allogeneic HSCT recipient or a stem cell or donor lymphocyte infusion donor (not recorded which). It is not recorded whose cells these are; they may come from a transplant donor. Both conserved end residues are trimmed from each CDR3.

v_gene: TRBV6-5; len: 13; j_gene: TRBJ1-2; CDR3aa: ASSYSAEANYGYT
v_gene: TRBV27; len: 17; j_gene: TRBJ1-5; CDR3aa: ASSRQFIGGVGDNQPQH
v_gene: TRBV3-1; len: 12; j_gene: TRBJ1-2; CDR3aa: ASRDRGLNYGYT
v_gene: TRBV20-1; len: 10; j_gene: TRBJ1-1; CDR3aa: SARVEGAEAF
v_gene: TRBV7-6; len: 13; j_gene: TRBJ1-6; CDR3aa: ASSLTQGGNSPLH
v_gene: TRBV4-1; len: 12; j_gene: TRBJ2-2; CDR3aa: ASSHRRNTGELF
v_gene: TRBV10-3; len: 13; j_gene: TRBJ2-2; CDR3aa: AIPGQGANTGELF
v_gene: TRBV6-1; len: 12; j_gene: TRBJ1-4; CDR3aa: ASSTLTGIEKLF
v_gene: TRBV7-8; len: 12; j_gene: TRBJ1-5; CDR3aa: ASSLGGDNQPQH
v_gene: TRBV5-1; len: 14; j_gene: TRBJ2-2; CDR3aa: ASSLDATGGTGELF
v_gene: TRBV6-4; len: 12; j_gene: TRBJ2-2; CDR3aa: ASSDSTNTGELF
v_gene: TRBV20-1; len: 12; j_gene: TRBJ2-1; CDR3aa: SAHTGSGSREQF
v_gene: TRBV4-3; len: 11; j_gene: TRBJ2-1; CDR3aa: ASSKSGYNEQF
v_gene: TRBV7-9; len: 12; j_gene: TRBJ2-7; CDR3aa: ASSPSGTGYEQY
v_gene: TRBV5-1; len: 16; j_gene: TRBJ2-7; CDR3aa: ASSPLITLTRSSYEQY
v_gene: TRBV7-2; len: 13; j_gene: TRBJ1-1; CDR3aa: ASSLNMGQMSEAF
v_gene: TRBV5-5; len: 12; j_gene: TRBJ2-2; CDR3aa: ASSPVLVAGELF
v_gene: TRBV10-3; len: 10; j_gene: TRBJ1-4; CDR3aa: AIRTGGGRLF
v_gene: TRBV10-2; len: 15; j_gene: TRBJ2-3; CDR3aa: ATRGGTSGGARDTQY
v_gene: TRBV6-6; len: 16; j_gene: TRBJ1-5; CDR3aa: ASSNRGRPLGGNQPQH
v_gene: TRBV25-1; len: 11; j_gene: TRBJ1-2; CDR3aa: ASSETHLHGYT
v_gene: TRBV7-2; len: 14; j_gene: TRBJ1-2; CDR3aa: ASSLGPRGEGYGYT
v_gene: TRBV28; len: 15; j_gene: TRBJ1-5; CDR3aa: ASSLLGGVYSNQPQH
v_gene: TRBV9; len: 14; j_gene: TRBJ2-3; CDR3aa: ASSLRGTGRGDTQY
v_gene: TRBV7-3; len: 14; j_gene: TRBJ2-3; CDR3aa: ASSFVASGARDTQY
v_gene: TRBV10-3; len: 9; j_gene: TRBJ2-3; CDR3aa: AIRNGDTQY
v_gene: TRBV6-6; len: 12; j_gene: TRBJ1-5; CDR3aa: ASRRQGSNQPQH
v_gene: TRBV12-3/TRBV12-4; len: 14; j_gene: TRBJ1-5; CDR3aa: ASSKRGTVLNQPQH
v_gene: TRBV7-2; len: 10; j_gene: TRBJ1-2; CDR3aa: ASSLGTGGYT
v_gene: TRBV29-1; len: 10; j_gene: TRBJ1-2; CDR3aa: SVDEGKHGYT
v_gene: TRBV29-1; len: 11; j_gene: TRBJ1-1; CDR3aa: SGHRQGGTEAF
v_gene: TRBV20-1; len: 12; j_gene: TRBJ1-6; CDR3aa: SARDIDSNSPLH
v_gene: TRBV10-3; len: 11; j_gene: TRBJ1-1; CDR3aa: AISESDNTEAF
v_gene: TRBV3-1; len: 14; j_gene: TRBJ1-2; CDR3aa: ASSQEAAGLVYGYT
v_gene: TRBV12-3/TRBV12-4; len: 13; j_gene: TRBJ1-1; CDR3aa: ASSFGRRGNTEAF
v_gene: TRBV29-1; len: 13; j_gene: TRBJ1-2; CDR3aa: SVEGLTTTYYGYT
v_gene: TRBV4-1; len: 13; j_gene: TRBJ1-2; CDR3aa: ASSLAGTANYGYT
v_gene: TRBV7-9; len: 12; j_gene: TRBJ1-2; CDR3aa: ASSLEGRSYGYT
v_gene: TRBV6-5; len: 13; j_gene: TRBJ2-1; CDR3aa: ASSYPGQVGNEQF
v_gene: TRBV5-1; len: 11; j_gene: TRBJ1-1; CDR3aa: ASSSVQDTEAF
v_gene: TRBV4-1; len: 13; j_gene: TRBJ1-3; CDR3aa: ASSHGQGARNTIY
v_gene: TRBV3-1; len: 13; j_gene: TRBJ2-1; CDR3aa: ASSSTRGVYNEQF
v_gene: TRBV4-1; len: 14; j_gene: TRBJ2-4; CDR3aa: ASSQGPTGVIGIQY
v_gene: TRBV9; len: 11; j_gene: TRBJ2-2; CDR3aa: ASSAVNTGELF
v_gene: TRBV6-6; len: 8; j_gene: NA; CDR3aa: ASLGGSLT